The rows below give T cell receptor beta chains drawn from one sample of a study of T-cell memory formation after mild COVID-19. TCRdb re-derived calls from the 5' RACE reads in MiXCR, one entry per CDR3 protein. The data show 470,000 or so distinct CDR3 sequences, 20% to 25% seen once. Sequenced: PBMCs or a T cell subset sorted from them (not recorded which). These receptors came from an adult woman who had mild COVID-19 (a few samples of this study predate the infection). Cell type and time point are not known. Both conserved end residues are part of each CDR3. Fields, in order: V gene, J gene, CDR3 protein.

V gene: TRBV20-1; J gene: TRBJ2-1; CDR3 protein: CSAGQGDFYNEQFF
V gene: TRBV6-1; J gene: TRBJ1-5; CDR3 protein: CASSLSSLQPQHF
V gene: TRBV12-3/TRBV12-4; J gene: TRBJ1-1; CDR3 protein: CASLLDHFDSALVF
V gene: TRBV29-1; J gene: TRBJ2-3; CDR3 protein: CSVEKIPDTQYF
V gene: TRBV6-2/TRBV6-3; J gene: TRBJ2-5; CDR3 protein: CASSYSSGRGRWVTQYF
V gene: TRBV12-3/TRBV12-4; J gene: TRBJ2-1; CDR3 protein: CASSSPGPEQFF
V gene: TRBV12-3/TRBV12-4; J gene: TRBJ2-5; CDR3 protein: CASSLRDRETQYF
V gene: TRBV29-1; J gene: TRBJ1-2; CDR3 protein: CSVEAGNYGYTF
V gene: TRBV20-1; J gene: TRBJ1-1; CDR3 protein: CSAKETGEGEAFF
V gene: TRBV6-5; J gene: TRBJ2-3; CDR3 protein: CASSYSGGGTKSFTDTQYF
V gene: TRBV6-5; J gene: TRBJ1-1; CDR3 protein: CASSYGVRGLSTEAFF
V gene: TRBV19; J gene: TRBJ2-7; CDR3 protein: CASSIGNRVVSEQYF
V gene: TRBV13; J gene: TRBJ2-7; CDR3 protein: CASSFLRDEQYF
V gene: TRBV19; J gene: TRBJ2-3; CDR3 protein: CASSRGLSDTQYF
V gene: TRBV7-9; J gene: TRBJ2-7; CDR3 protein: CASSTGTPSEQYF
V gene: TRBV19; J gene: TRBJ2-7; CDR3 protein: CASSARQQPTYEQYF
V gene: TRBV12-3/TRBV12-4; J gene: TRBJ1-1; CDR3 protein: CASCENGALNTEAFF
V gene: TRBV6-5; J gene: TRBJ1-4; CDR3 protein: CASSSQTWEKLFF
V gene: TRBV7-2; J gene: TRBJ1-2; CDR3 protein: CASSTRTSPAPYGYTF
V gene: TRBV20-1; J gene: TRBJ2-3; CDR3 protein: CSARDWGTSEDTQYF
V gene: TRBV9; J gene: TRBJ2-1; CDR3 protein: CASSETRDSSYNEQFF
V gene: TRBV6-5; J gene: TRBJ2-3; CDR3 protein: CASTTGGSTDTQYF
V gene: TRBV10-3; J gene: TRBJ1-1; CDR3 protein: CAISDPKIQGGGTEAFF
V gene: TRBV27; J gene: TRBJ2-7; CDR3 protein: CASRTGEAYEQYF
V gene: TRBV6-5; J gene: TRBJ2-1; CDR3 protein: CASSGDRGPYNEQFF
V gene: TRBV5-4; J gene: TRBJ2-5; CDR3 protein: CASSGLMASGGKETQYF
V gene: TRBV5-1; J gene: TRBJ2-5; CDR3 protein: CASSLAYGHQETQYF
V gene: TRBV6-6; J gene: TRBJ1-2; CDR3 protein: CASSNRGADSYGYTF
V gene: TRBV7-2; J gene: TRBJ2-4; CDR3 protein: CASSPQWTGDIQYF
V gene: TRBV7-8; J gene: TRBJ2-3; CDR3 protein: CASSLGRLAGARGTQYF
V gene: TRBV14; J gene: TRBJ1-1; CDR3 protein: CASRLSGGSEAFF
V gene: TRBV24-1; J gene: TRBJ2-7; CDR3 protein: CATSDPGTGGYEQYF
V gene: TRBV7-2; J gene: TRBJ2-7; CDR3 protein: CASSPDGYYEQYF
V gene: TRBV28; J gene: TRBJ2-7; CDR3 protein: CASSLQLELVPHEQYF
V gene: TRBV29-1; J gene: TRBJ2-7; CDR3 protein: CSVEGTGLSYEQYF
V gene: TRBV7-2; J gene: TRBJ2-3; CDR3 protein: CASSVGLAGGSYTQYF
V gene: TRBV6-2/TRBV6-3; J gene: TRBJ2-7; CDR3 protein: CASREGLPNKEYF
V gene: TRBV7-6; J gene: TRBJ2-5; CDR3 protein: CASSLAAGIRYQETQYF